This is a list of T cell receptor beta chains from one sample in a study of blood T cell repertoires in COVID-19. Sequenced by immunoSEQ multiplex PCR; TCRdb stores in-frame clones only, minus some. The sample contains about 200,000 clones, over 75% of which appear only once. Sequenced material: peripheral blood. The receptors shown here come from a man in his 60s with acute or convalescent COVID-19. Each CDR3 is given with its conserved first and last residue. D genes are given only for firm matches. Some rows mark clone size as missing; the rest say once, few, many or name a class of expanded clone.

clone size: NA; D gene: NA; J gene: TRBJ2-3; V gene: TRBV2; CDR3 protein: CASSSWTGGTDTQYF; CDR3 DNA: TGTGCCAGCAGTTCGTGGACGGGAGGCACAGATACGCAGTATTTT
clone size: NA; D gene: NA; J gene: TRBJ2-1; V gene: TRBV20-1; CDR3 protein: CSARSHNEQFF; CDR3 DNA: TGCAGTGCTAGGAGTCACAATGAGCAGTTCTTC
clone size: NA; D gene: TRBD2; J gene: TRBJ2-1; V gene: TRBV7-3; CDR3 protein: CASSTPSGSLYNEQFF; CDR3 DNA: TGTGCCAGCAGCACCCCTAGCGGGAGTCTCTACAATGAGCAGTTCTTC
clone size: once; D gene: TRBD1; J gene: TRBJ1-4; V gene: TRBV19; CDR3 protein: CASLQPGQGSRKLFF; CDR3 DNA: TGTGCCAGTCTCCAACCGGGACAGGGGAGTCGGAAACTGTTTTTT
clone size: few; D gene: TRBD2; J gene: TRBJ2-1; V gene: TRBV3-1/TRBV3-2; CDR3 protein: CASSQASSGSEQFF; CDR3 DNA: TGTGCCAGCAGCCAAGCGAGTAGCGGGAGTGAGCAGTTCTTC
clone size: NA; D gene: TRBD2; J gene: TRBJ2-7; V gene: TRBV29-1; CDR3 protein: CSVAGTSGSYEQYF; CDR3 DNA: TGCAGCGTTGCCGGGACTAGCGGTTCCTACGAGCAGTACTTC
clone size: NA; D gene: NA; J gene: TRBJ2-1; V gene: TRBV9; CDR3 protein: CASSVSRFNEQFF; CDR3 DNA: TGTGCCAGCAGCGTCTCCCGTTTCAATGAGCAGTTCTTC
clone size: NA; D gene: NA; J gene: TRBJ2-5; V gene: TRBV7-9; CDR3 protein: CASSLQGIQETQYF; CDR3 DNA: TGTGCCAGCAGCTTACAGGGTATTCAAGAGACCCAGTACTTC
clone size: NA; D gene: TRBD2; J gene: TRBJ2-2; V gene: TRBV5-6; CDR3 protein: CASSSSRLAGGAGELFF; CDR3 DNA: TGTGCCAGCAGCTCCTCTCGACTAGCGGGAGGGGCCGGGGAGCTGTTTTTT
clone size: NA; D gene: NA; J gene: TRBJ1-4; V gene: TRBV5-1; CDR3 protein: CASSLTLQGAEKLFF; CDR3 DNA: TGCGCCAGCAGCCTCACTCTTCAGGGTGCTGAAAAACTGTTTTTT
clone size: NA; D gene: TRBD1; J gene: TRBJ1-2; V gene: TRBV5-4; CDR3 protein: CASSSGTGRVNYGYTF; CDR3 DNA: TGTGCCAGCAGCTCGGGGACAGGGCGAGTTAACTATGGCTACACCTTC
clone size: NA; D gene: TRBD2; J gene: TRBJ2-3; V gene: TRBV27; CDR3 protein: CASSSTSGGADTQYF; CDR3 DNA: TGTGCCAGCAGCAGTACTAGCGGCGGGGCAGATACGCAGTATTTT
clone size: NA; D gene: TRBD1; J gene: TRBJ1-4; V gene: TRBV6-2/TRBV6-3; CDR3 protein: CASSWDRNEKLFF; CDR3 DNA: TGTGCCAGCAGTTGGGACAGGAATGAAAAACTGTTTTTT
clone size: NA; D gene: TRBD1; J gene: TRBJ2-3; V gene: TRBV7-8; CDR3 protein: CASSVQWTGGADTQYF; CDR3 DNA: TGTGCCAGCAGCGTCCAATGGACAGGGGGGGCAGATACGCAGTATTTT
clone size: NA; D gene: TRBD2; J gene: TRBJ2-7; V gene: TRBV5-4; CDR3 protein: CASRTGLAGGPHEQYF; CDR3 DNA: TGTGCCAGCAGGACGGGACTAGCGGGAGGGCCTCACGAGCAGTACTTC
clone size: NA; D gene: NA; J gene: TRBJ2-7; V gene: TRBV6-5; CDR3 protein: CASSYSITDYEQYF; CDR3 DNA: TGTGCCAGCAGTTACTCGATCACAGACTACGAGCAGTACTTC